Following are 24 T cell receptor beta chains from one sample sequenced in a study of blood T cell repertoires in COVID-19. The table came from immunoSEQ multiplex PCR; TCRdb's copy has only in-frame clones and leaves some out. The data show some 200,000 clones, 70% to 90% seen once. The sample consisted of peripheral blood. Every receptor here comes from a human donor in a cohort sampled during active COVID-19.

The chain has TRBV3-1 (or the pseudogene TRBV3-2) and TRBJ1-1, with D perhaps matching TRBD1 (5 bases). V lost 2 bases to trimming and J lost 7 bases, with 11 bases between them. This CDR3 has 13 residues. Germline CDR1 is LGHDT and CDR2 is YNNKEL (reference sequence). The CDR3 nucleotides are TGTGCCAGCAGCCAACCTCCACAGGTTGAAGCTTTCTTT. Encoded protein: CASSQPPQVEAFF.

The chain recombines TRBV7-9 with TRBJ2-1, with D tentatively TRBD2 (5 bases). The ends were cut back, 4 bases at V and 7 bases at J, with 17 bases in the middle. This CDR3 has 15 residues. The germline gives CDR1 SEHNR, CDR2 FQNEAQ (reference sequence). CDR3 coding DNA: TGTGCCAGCAGCTGGGCGAGGACTGAGACTAATGAGCAGTTCTTC. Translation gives CASSWARTETNEQFF.

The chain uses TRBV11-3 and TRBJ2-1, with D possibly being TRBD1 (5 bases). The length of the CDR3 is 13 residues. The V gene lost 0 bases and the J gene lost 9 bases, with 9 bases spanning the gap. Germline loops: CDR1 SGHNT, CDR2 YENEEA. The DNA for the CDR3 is TGTGCCAGCAGCTTAGAGACAGTGGCTGAGCAGTTCTTC. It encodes CASSLETVAEQFF.

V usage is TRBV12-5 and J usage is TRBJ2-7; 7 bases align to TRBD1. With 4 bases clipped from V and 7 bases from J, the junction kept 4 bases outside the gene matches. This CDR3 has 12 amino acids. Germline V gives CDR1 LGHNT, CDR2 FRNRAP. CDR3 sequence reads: CASGSGTAEQYF. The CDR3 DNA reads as TGTGCTAGTGGTTCCGGGACAGCTGAGCAGTACTTC. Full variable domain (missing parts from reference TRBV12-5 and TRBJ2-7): DARVTQTPRHKVTEMGQEVTMRCQPILGHNTVFWYRQTMMQGLELLAYFRNRAPLDDSGMPKDRFSAEMPDATLATLKIQPSEPRDSAVYFCASGSGTAEQYFGPGTRLTVT.

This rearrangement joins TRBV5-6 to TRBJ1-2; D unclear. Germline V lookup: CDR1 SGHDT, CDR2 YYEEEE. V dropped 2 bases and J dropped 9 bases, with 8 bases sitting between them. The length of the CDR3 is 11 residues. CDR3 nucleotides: TGTGCCAGCAGCTTTAGCTGGCGCTACACCTTC. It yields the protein CASSFSWRYTF.

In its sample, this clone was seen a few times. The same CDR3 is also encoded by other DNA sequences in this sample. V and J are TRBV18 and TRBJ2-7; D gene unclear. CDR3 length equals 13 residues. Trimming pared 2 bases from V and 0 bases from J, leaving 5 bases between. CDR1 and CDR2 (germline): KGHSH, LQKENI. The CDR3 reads CASSPLSSYEQYF. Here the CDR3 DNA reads TGTGCCAGCTCACCATTGAGCTCCTACGAGCAGTACTTC.

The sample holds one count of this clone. This chain's CDR3 is CASSLAGRGEKLFF. The CDR3 coding sequence is TGTGCCAGCAGCTTAGCCGGCAGGGGGGAAAAACTGTTTTTT. The genes are TRBV11-2 and TRBJ1-4, with 7 bases that match TRBD1. With 1 base clipped from V and 8 bases from J, the junction kept 4 bases outside the gene matches. Per germline, CDR1 SGHAT and CDR2 FQNNGV. This CDR3 has 14 residues.

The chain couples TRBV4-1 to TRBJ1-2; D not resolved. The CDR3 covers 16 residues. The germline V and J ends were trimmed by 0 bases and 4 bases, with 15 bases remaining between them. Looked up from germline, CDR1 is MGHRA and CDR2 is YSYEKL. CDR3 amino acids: CASSQEAGLESYGYTF. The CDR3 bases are TGCGCCAGCAGCCAAGAGGCGGGCCTGGAGTCCTATGGCTACACCTTC.

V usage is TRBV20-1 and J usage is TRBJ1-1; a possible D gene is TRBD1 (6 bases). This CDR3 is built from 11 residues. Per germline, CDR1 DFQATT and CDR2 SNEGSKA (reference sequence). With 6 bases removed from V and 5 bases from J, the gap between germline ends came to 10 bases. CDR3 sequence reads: CSAAGATEAFF. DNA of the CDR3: TGCAGTGCAGCAGGGGCGACTGAAGCTTTCTTT.

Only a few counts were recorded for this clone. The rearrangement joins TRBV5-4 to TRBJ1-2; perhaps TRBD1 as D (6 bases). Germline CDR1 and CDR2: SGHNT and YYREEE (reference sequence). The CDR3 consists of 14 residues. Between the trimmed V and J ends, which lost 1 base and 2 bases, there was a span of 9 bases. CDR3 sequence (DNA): TGTGCCAGCAGCTTGACAGGGATCAACTATGGCTACACCTTC. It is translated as CASSLTGINYGYTF.

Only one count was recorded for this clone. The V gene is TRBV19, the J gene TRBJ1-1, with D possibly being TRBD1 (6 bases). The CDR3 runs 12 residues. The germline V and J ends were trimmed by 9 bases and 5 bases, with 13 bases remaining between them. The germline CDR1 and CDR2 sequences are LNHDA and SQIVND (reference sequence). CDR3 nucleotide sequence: TGTGCCAGACAGGGCCTGGAGACTGAAGCTTTCTTT. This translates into CARQGLETEAFF.

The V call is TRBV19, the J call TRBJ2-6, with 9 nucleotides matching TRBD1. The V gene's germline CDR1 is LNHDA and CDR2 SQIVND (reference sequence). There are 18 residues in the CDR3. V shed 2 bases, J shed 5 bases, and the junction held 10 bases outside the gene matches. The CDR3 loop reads CASSISRRQGVWANVLTF. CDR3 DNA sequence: TGTGCCAGTAGTATAAGTAGACGACAGGGGGTCTGGGCCAACGTCCTGACTTTC.

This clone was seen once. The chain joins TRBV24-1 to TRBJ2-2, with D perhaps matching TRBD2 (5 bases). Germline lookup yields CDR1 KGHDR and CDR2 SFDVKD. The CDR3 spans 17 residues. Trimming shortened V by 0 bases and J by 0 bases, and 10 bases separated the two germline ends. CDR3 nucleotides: TGTGCCACCAGTGATTTGCTCCGGGGATCGAACACCGGGGAGCTGTTTTTT. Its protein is CATSDLLRGSNTGELFF.

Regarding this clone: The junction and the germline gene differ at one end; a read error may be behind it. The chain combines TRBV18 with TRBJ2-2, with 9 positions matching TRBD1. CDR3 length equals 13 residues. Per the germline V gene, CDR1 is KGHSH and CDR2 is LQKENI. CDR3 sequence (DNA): TGCGCTACAGGGGGCAGGAGGACCGGGGAGCTGTTTTTT. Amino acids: CATGGRRTGELFF.

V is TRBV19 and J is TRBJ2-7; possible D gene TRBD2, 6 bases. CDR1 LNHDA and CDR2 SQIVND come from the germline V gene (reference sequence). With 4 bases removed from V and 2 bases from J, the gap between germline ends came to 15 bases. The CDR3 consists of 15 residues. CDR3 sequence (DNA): TGTGCCAGTAGTACCTTAGCGGTGGGACCCTACGAGCAGTACTTC. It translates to CASSTLAVGPYEQYF.

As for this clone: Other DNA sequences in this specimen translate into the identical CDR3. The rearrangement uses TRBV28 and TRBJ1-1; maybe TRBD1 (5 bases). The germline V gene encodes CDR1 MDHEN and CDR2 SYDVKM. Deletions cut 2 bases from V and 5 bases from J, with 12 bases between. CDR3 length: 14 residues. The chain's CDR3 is CASSLGGGRTEAFF. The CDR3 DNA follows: TGTGCCAGCAGTTTAGGGGGAGGAAGGACTGAAGCTTTCTTT.

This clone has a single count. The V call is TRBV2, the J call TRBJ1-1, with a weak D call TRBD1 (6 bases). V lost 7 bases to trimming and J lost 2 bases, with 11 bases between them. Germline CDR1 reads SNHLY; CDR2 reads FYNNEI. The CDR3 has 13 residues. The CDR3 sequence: CASMRGTNTEAFF. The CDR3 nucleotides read TGTGCCAGCATGAGGGGGACAAACACTGAAGCTTTCTTT.

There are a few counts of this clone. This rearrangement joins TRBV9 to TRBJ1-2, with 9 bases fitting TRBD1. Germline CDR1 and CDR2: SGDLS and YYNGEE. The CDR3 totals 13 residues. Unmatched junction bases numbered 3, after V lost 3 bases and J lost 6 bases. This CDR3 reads CASSAGTGNGYTF. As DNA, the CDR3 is TGTGCCAGCAGCGCCGGGACAGGGAATGGCTACACCTTC. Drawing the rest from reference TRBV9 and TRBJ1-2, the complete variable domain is DSGVTQTPKHLITATGQRVTLRCSPRSGDLSVYWYQQSLDQGLQFLIQYYNGEERAKGNILERFSAQQFPDLHSELNLSSLELGDSALYFCASSAGTGNGYTFGSGTRLTVV.

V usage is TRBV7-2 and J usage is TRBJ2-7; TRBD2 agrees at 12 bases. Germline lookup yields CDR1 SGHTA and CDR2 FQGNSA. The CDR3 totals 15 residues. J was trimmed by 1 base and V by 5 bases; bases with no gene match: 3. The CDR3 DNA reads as TGTGCCAGCAGCCCTAGCGGGGGGGCGTCCTACGAGCAGTACTTC. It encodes CASSPSGGASYEQYF.

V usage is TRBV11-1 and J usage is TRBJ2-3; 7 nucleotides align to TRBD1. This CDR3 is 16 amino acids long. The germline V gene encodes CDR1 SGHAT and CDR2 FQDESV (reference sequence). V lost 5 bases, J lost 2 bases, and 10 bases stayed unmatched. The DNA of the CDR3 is TGTGCCAGCAGCGACTCCGGACAGGAACTCACAGATACGCAGTATTTT. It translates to CASSDSGQELTDTQYF.

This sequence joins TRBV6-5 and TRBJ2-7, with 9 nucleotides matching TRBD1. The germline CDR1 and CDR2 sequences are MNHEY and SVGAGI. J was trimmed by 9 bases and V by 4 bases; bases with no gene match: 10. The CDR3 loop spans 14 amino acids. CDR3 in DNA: TGTGCCAGCAGTTTTACGACAGGGGGACGTGGGCAGTACTTC. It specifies CASSFTTGGRGQYF.

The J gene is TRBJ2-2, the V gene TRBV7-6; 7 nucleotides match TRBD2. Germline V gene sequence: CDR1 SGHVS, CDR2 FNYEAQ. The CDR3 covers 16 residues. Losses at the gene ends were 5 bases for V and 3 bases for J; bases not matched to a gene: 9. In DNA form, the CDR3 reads TGTGCCAGCAGCCAAGCCCCTAGCGGCCACACCGGGGAGCTGTTTTTT. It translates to CASSQAPSGHTGELFF.

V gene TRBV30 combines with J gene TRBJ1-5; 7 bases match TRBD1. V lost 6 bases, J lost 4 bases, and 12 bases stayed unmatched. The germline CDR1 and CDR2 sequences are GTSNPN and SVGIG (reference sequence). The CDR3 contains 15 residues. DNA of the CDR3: TGTGCCTGCCAAACAGGGGAAATTTTTAATCAGCCCCAGCATTTT. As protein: CACQTGEIFNQPQHF.

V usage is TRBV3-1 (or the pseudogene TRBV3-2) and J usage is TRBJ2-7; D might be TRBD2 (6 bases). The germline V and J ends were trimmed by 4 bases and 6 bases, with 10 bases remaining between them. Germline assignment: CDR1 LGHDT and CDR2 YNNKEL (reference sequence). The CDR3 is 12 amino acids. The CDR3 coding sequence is TGTGCCAGCAGCCGGTTGGAGGGCGAGCAGTACTTC. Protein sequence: CASSRLEGEQYF.